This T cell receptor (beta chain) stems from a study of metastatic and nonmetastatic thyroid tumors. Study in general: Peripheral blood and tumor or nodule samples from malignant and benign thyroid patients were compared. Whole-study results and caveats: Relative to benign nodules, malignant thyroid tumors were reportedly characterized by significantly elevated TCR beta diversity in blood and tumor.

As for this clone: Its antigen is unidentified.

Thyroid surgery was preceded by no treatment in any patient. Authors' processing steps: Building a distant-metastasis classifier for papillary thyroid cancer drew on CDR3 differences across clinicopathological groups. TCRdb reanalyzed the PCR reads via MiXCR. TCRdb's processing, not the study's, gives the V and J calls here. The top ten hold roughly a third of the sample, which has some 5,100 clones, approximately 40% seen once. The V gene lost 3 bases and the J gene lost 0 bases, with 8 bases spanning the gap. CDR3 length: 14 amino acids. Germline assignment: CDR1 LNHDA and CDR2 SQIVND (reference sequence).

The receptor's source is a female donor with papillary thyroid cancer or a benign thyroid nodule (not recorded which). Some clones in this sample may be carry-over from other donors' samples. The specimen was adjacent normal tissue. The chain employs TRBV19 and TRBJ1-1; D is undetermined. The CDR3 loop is CASSIRGVNTEAFF. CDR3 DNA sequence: TGTGCCAGTAGTATCCGTGGGGTGAACACTGAAGCTTTCTTT. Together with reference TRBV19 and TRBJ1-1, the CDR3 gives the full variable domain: DGGITQSPKYLFRKEGQNVTLSCEQNLNHDAMYWYRQDPGQGLRLIYYSQIVNDFQKGDIAEGYSVSREKKESFPLTVTSAQKNPTAFYLCASSIRGVNTEAFFGQGTRLTVV.